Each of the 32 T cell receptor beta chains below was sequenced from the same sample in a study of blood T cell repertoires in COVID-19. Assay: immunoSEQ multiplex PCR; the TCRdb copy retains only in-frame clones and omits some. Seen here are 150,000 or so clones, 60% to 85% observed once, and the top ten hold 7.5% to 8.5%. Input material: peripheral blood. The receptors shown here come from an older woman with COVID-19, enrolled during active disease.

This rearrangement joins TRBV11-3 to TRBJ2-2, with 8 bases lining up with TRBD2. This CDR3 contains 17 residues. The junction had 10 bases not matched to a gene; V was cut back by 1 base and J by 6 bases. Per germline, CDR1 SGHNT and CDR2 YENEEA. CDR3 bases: TGTGCCAGCAGCTTAGTATCGACCGGGACTAGGGCCGGGGAGCTGTTTTTT. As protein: CASSLVSTGTRAGELFF. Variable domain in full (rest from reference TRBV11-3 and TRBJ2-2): EAGVVQSPRYKIIEKKQPVAFWCNPISGHNTLYWYLQNLGQGPELLIRYENEEAVDDSQLPKDRFSAERLKGVDSTLKIQPAELGDSAVYLCASSLVSTGTRAGELFFGEGSRLTVL.

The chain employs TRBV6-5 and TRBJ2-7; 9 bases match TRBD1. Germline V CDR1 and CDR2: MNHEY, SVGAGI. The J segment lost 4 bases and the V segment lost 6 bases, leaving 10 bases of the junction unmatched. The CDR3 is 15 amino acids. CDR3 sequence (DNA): TGTGCCAGCAGAGACACAGGGGGCGCAGGATACGAGCAGTACGTC. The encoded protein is CASRDTGGAGYEQYV.

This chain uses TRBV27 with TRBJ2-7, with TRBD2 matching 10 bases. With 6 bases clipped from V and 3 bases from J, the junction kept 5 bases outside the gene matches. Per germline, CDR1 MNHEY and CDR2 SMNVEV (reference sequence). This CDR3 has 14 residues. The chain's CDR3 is CASSTSGVYYEQYF. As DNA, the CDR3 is TGTGCCAGCAGCACTAGCGGGGTATACTACGAGCAGTACTTC.

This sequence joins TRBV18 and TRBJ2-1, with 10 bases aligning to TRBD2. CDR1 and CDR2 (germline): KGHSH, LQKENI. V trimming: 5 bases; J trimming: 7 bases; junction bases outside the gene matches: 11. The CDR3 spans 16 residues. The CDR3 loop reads CASSIRTSGIGNEQFF. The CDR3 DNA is TGTGCCAGCTCAATAAGGACTAGCGGTATCGGGAATGAGCAGTTCTTC.

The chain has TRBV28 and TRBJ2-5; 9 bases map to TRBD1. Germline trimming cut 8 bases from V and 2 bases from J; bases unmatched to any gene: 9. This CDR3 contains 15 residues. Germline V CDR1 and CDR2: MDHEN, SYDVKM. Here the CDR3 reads CASQQTGTGQETQYF. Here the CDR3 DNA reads TGTGCCAGCCAACAAACCGGGACAGGGCAAGAGACCCAGTACTTC. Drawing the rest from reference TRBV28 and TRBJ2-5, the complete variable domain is DVKVTQSSRYLVKRTGEKVFLECVQDMDHENMFWYRQDPGLGLRLIYFSYDVKMKEKGDIPEGYSVSREKKERFSLILESASTNQTSMYLCASQQTGTGQETQYFGPGTRLLVL.

The CDR3: CATSPGQAADTQYF. The CDR3 region has the DNA TGTGCCACCAGTCCGGGACAGGCCGCAGATACGCAGTATTTT. The chain has TRBV24-1 and TRBJ2-3, with TRBD1 matching 8 bases. The CDR3 loop spans 14 amino acids. Germline CDR1 and CDR2: KGHDR and SFDVKD. V shed 6 bases and J 4 bases; nucleotides not matched to a gene: 5.

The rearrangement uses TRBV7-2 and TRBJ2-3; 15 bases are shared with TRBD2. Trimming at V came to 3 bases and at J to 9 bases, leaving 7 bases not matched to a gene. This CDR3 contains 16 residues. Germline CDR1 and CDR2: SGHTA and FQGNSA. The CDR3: CASSFWTSGRALTQYF. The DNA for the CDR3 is TGTGCCAGCAGCTTCTGGACTAGCGGGAGGGCCCTCACGCAGTATTTT.

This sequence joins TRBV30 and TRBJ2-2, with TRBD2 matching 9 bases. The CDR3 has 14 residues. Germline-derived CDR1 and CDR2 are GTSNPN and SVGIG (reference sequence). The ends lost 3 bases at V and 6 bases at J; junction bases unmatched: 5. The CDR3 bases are TGTGCCTGGAGGGGCGGGAGGGCGGCCGGGGAGCTGTTTTTT. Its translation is CAWRGGRAAGELFF.

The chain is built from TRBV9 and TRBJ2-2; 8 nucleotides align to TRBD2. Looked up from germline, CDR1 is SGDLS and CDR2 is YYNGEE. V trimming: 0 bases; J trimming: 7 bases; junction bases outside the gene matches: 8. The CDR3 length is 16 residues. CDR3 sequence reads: CASSVDWRGEIGELFF. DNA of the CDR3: TGTGCCAGCAGCGTAGACTGGCGGGGGGAAATCGGGGAGCTGTTTTTT.

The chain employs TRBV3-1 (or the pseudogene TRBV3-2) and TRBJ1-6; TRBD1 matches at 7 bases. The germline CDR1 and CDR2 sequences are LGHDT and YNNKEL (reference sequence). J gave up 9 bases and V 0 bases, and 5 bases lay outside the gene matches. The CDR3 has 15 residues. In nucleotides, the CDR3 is TGTGCCAGCAGCCAAGAAGGGGGCAGGGGTTCACCCCTCCACTTT. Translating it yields CASSQEGGRGSPLHF.

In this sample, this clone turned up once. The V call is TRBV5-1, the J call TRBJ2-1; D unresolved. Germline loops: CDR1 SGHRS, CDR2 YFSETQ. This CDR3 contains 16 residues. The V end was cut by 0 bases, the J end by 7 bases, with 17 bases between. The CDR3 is CASSLAITNERNEQFF. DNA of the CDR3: TGCGCCAGCAGCTTGGCCATTACGAACGAGCGAAATGAGCAGTTCTTC.

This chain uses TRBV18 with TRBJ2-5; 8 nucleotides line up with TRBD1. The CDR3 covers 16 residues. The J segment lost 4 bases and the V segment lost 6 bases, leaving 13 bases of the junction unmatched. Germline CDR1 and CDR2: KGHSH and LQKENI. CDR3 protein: CASSPPTAGGAETQYF. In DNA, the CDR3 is TGTGCCAGCTCCCCCCCTACCGCAGGGGGCGCAGAGACCCAGTACTTC.

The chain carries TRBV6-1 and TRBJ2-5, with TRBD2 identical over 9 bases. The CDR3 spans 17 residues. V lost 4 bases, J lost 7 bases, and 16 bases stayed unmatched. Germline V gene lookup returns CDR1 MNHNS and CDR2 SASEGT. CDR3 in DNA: TGTGCCAGCAGTGTCCAGAGTAGCGGGGGAGGTTTCGGGACCCAGTACTTC. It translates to CASSVQSSGGGFGTQYF.

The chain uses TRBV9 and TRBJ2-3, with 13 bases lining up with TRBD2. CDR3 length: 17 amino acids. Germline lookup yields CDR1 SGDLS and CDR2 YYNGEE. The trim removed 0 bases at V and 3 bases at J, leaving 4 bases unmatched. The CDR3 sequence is CASSVGRTSGSTDTQYF. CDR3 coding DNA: TGTGCCAGCAGCGTAGGACGGACTAGCGGGAGTACAGATACGCAGTATTTT.

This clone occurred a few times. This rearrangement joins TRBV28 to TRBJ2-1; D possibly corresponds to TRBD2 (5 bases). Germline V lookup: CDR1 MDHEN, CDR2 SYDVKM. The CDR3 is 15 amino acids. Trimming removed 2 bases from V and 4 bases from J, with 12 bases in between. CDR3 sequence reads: CASSLRGPVYNEQFF. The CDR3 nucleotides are TGTGCCAGCAGTTTACGAGGGCCCGTTTACAATGAGCAGTTCTTC.

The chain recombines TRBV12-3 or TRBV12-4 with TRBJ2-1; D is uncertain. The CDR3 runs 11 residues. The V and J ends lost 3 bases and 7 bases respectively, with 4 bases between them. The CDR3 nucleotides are TGTGCCAGCAGTTTGGCAAATGAGCAGTTCTTC. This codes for CASSLANEQFF.

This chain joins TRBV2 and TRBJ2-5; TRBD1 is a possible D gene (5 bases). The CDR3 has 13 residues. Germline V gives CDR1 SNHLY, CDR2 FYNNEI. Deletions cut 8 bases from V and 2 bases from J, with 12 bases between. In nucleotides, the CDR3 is TGTGCCAGCTTACAGGACCTACAAGAGACCCAGTACTTC. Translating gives CASLQDLQETQYF. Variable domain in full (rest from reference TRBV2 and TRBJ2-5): EPEVTQTPSHQVTQMGQEVILRCVPISNHLYFYWYRQILGQKVEFLVSFYNNEISEKSEIFDDQFSVERPDGSNFTLKIRSTKLEDSAMYFCASLQDLQETQYFGPGTRLLVL.

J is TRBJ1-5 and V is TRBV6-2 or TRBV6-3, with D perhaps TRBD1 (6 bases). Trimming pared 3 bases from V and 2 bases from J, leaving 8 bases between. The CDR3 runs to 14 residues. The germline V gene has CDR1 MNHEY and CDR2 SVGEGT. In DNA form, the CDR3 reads TGTGCCAGCAGTTATTCAGGGGGCAATCAGCCCCAGCATTTT. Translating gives CASSYSGGNQPQHF.

This CDR3 is CASSVGWDRGQTTYGYTF. DNA for the CDR3: TGTGCCAGCAGCGTAGGTTGGGACAGGGGGCAGACTACCTATGGCTACACCTTC. The gene calls are TRBV9 and TRBJ1-2, with 12 bases aligning to TRBD1. The CDR3 consists of 18 residues. V was clipped by 0 bases and J by 4 bases; unmatched bases: 10. The germline gives CDR1 SGDLS, CDR2 YYNGEE.

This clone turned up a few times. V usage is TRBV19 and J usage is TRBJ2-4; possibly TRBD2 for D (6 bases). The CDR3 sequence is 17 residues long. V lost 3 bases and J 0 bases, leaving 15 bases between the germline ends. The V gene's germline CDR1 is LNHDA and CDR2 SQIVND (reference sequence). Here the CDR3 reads CASSMWGRRVAKNIQYF. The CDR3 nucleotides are TGTGCCAGTAGTATGTGGGGGAGGAGGGTAGCCAAAAACATTCAGTACTTC.

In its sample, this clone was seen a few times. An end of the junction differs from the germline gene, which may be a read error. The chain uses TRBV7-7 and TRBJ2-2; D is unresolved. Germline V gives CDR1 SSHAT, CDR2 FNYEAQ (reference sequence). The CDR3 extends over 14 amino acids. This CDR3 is CASSPIVGTGELFF. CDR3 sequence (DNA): TGTGCTAGCAGCCCTATTGTTGGCACCGGGGAGCTGTTTTTT.

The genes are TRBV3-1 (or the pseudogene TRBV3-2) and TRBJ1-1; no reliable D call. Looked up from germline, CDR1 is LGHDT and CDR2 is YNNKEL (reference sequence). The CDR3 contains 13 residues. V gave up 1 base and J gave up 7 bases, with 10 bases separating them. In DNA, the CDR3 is TGTGCCAGCAGCCAAGGAACGGGTGGTGAAGCTTTCTTT. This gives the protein CASSQGTGGEAFF.

CDR3 in amino acids: CASSNGGGQSQETQYF. The CDR3, as DNA: TGTGCCAGTAGTAATGGCGGTGGACAGAGCCAAGAGACCCAGTACTTC. The gene calls are TRBV19 and TRBJ2-5; perhaps TRBD1 as D (6 bases). This CDR3 is 16 amino acids long. V lost 4 bases, J lost 1 base, and 16 bases lay in between. Per the germline V gene, CDR1 is LNHDA and CDR2 is SQIVND (reference sequence).

CDR3 sequence (DNA): TGTGCCACCAGCAGAGATTTGGGACAGGGGATCACCTACGAGCAGTACGTC. This sequence encodes CATSRDLGQGITYEQYV. The gene calls are TRBV15 and TRBJ2-7; 10 nucleotides line up with TRBD1. V was pared by 0 bases and J by 2 bases, with 7 bases of the junction left unmatched. The CDR3 runs 17 residues. Germline V gene lookup returns CDR1 LNHNV and CDR2 YYDKDF (reference sequence).

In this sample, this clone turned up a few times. This CDR3 reads CASSLGMRDEQFF. The CDR3 coding sequence is TGCGCCAGCAGCTTGGGCATGCGGGATGAGCAGTTCTTC. This chain links TRBV5-1 with TRBJ2-1; possibly TRBD2 for D (5 bases). V lost 0 bases, J lost 8 bases, and 9 bases lay in between. The V gene's germline CDR1 is SGHRS and CDR2 YFSETQ. The CDR3 extends over 13 amino acids.

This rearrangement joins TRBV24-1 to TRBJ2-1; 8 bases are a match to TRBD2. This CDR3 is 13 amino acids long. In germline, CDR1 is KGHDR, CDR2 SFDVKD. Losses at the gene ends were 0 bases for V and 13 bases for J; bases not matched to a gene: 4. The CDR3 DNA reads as TGTGCCACCAGTGATTTGGGGCGGGAGGCCCAGTTCTTC. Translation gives CATSDLGREAQFF.

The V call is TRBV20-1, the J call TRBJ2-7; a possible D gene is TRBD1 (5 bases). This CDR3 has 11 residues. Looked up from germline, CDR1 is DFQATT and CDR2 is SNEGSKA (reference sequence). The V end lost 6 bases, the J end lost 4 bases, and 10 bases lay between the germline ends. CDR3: CSATTDYEQYV. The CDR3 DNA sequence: TGCAGTGCAACGACAGATTACGAGCAGTACGTC.

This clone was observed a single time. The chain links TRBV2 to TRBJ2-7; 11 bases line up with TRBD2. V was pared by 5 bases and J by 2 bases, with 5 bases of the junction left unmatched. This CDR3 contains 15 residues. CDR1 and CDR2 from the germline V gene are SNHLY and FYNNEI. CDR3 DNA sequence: TGTGCCAGCAGTCGCACTAGCGGGGGACCCTACGAGCAGTACGTC. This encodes CASSRTSGGPYEQYV.

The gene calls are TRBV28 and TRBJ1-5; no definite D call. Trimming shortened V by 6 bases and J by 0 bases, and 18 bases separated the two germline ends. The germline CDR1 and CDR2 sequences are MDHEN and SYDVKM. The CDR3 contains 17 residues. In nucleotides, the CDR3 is TGTGCCAGCAGGACGGGGATTACTGCGTATAGCAATCAGCCCCAGCATTTT. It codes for CASRTGITAYSNQPQHF.

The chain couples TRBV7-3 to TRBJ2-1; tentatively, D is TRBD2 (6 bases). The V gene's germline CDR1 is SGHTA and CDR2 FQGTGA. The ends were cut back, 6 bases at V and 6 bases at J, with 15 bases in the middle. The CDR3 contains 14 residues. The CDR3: CASREGRSGNEQFF. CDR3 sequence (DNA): TGTGCCAGCAGAGAGGGACGTAGCGGCAATGAGCAGTTCTTC.

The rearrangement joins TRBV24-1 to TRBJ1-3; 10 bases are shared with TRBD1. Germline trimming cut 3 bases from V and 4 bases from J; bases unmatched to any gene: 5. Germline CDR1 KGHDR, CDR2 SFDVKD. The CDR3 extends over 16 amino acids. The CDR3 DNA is TGTGCCACCAGTGATCGACAGGGGGCGGGAGGAAACACCATATATTTT. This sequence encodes CATSDRQGAGGNTIYF.

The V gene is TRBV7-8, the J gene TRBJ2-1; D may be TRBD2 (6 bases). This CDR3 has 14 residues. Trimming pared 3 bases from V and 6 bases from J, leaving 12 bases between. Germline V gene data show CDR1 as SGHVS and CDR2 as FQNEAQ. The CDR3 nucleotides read TGTGCCAGCAGCTTTGACGGGAGAGTCAATGAGCAGTTCTTC. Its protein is CASSFDGRVNEQFF.